This TCR beta chain was documented in a study of PD-L1 blockade in urothelial cancer (dated by TCRdb to 2015 to 2018). Regarding the research as a whole: Every patient began therapy in about 2014 and was given atezolizumab 1,200 mg intravenously every 3 weeks. Patients had an ECOG performance status of 0 or 1 and had received between 0 and 3 prior chemotherapy regimens. Durable clinical benefit was achieved by nine patients but not by the remaining 20. An exploratory multi-omic analysis was conducted of the somatic, immune and clinical correlates of response to PD-L1 blockade with atezolizumab in urothelial cancer. Whole exome sequencing and RNA sequencing of pretreatment tumors were performed alongside TCR sequencing in the same patients. About nine tenths of the roughly 29 patients were males with bladder-origin urothelial cancer, and 18 of 29 reported a prior smoking history. Pretreatment blood TCR-seq was available for about 30 patients, at least one posttreatment blood collection was obtained for some 25 patients, and tumor TCR-seq was available for some 25 patients. Pretreatment tumor samples, along with matched peripheral blood serially collected before and after atezolizumab treatment, were subjected to TCR sequencing. Tumors from two patients failed quality control and three patients lacked available tumor, so five were excluded from tumor TCR analyses. A median of about 1,300 T cells and over 1,000 unique TCRs was obtained from tumor samples, and a median clonality of 0.096 and a median T cell proportion of almost 0.1 were observed. Durable clinical benefit was defined as progression-free survival longer than 6 months, and TCR features were also tested against progression-free and overall survival.

With respect to this clone: Its antigen target is currently unknown. No quality values exist for individual bases; no much larger clone is one base distant.

Synthetic TCR analog templates were spiked into each PCR to estimate absolute template abundance from read counts. For FFPE tumors, housekeeping genes were amplified and quantified so that usable DNA could be estimated and T cell fraction could be computed. The immunoSEQ assay used bias-controlled V and J gene primers to amplify TCRbeta CDR3 regions from genomic DNA. Sequencing of rearranged TCRbeta segments was done at approximately 20X coverage. The paper's processing steps were these. Sequencing errors were corrected by clustering and CDR3s were annotated against IMGT to assign V, D and J genes. Downstream analyses used only productive TCRbeta rearrangements and left out out-of-frame or stop-codon sequences. Clonality was calculated as one minus the Shannon entropy normalized by the log of the number of unique productive sequences. Clones differing between time points or between blood and tumor were identified using Fisher's exact test with Benjamini-Hochberg correction, with an adjusted p below 0.01 applied as the threshold. TCRdb limited this immuneACCESS table to in-frame rearrangements with V and J called. A share of clones is missing; checked studies link under half to unresolved V genes, and the rest is unexplained. V and J calls and clone size are as listed in that table; D and trimming were resolved from the DNA. The sample has more than 1,500 clones on record, around 30% of them singletons. More than 9.5% of the sample lies in the top ten.

CDR1 SGHRS and CDR2 YFSETQ are derived from the germline V gene. The CDR3 goes from the cysteine to the phenylalanine over 15 residues. Solely the CDR3 DNA is kept, with 45 bases framed from the first base. Ends trimmed: V by 4 bases, J by 7 bases; bases unmatched to a gene: 4. Results and caveats for the whole study, not just this receptor: Because the sample size was small (n ≈ 29) and many exploratory analyses were performed, the results are intended to be hypothesis-generating. Greater expansion of tumor-associated TCR clones in peripheral blood 3 weeks after the start of treatment was observed in patients with durable benefit (n ≈ 22, p = 0.022). Tumor samples were FFPE, not collected immediately before treatment, and only one sample per patient was used, possibly missing heterogeneity. The proportion of tumor-infiltrating T lymphocytes was higher in patients with durable benefit (n ≈ 24, Mann-Whitney p = 0.047).

In the paper's terms, the time point label means: pretreatment tumor sample. A cohort of some 29 patients with locally advanced or metastatic urothelial carcinoma, treated at Memorial Sloan Kettering on a trial protocol, was included. All tumor tissue used for sequencing was obtained before atezolizumab dosing. The Qiagen DNeasy Blood extraction kit was used to purify genomic DNA from total PBMCs and tumor samples. Recombination linked TRBV5-1 to TRBJ2-1; TRBD2 fits 14 bases in the junction. The specimen comprised tumor tissue, sampled before atezolizumab (anti-PD-L1) treatment. The TCR comes from an older woman with urothelial cancer. The nucleotide sequence reads TGCGCCAGCAGCCCGGGACTAGCGGGAGTAAATGAGCAGTTCTTC. It is translated as CASSPGLAGVNEQFF.